These 11 T cell receptor beta chains were sequenced from one sample in a study of shared clonotypes between healthy human individuals. Terminally differentiated effector memory CD45RA+ cells were excluded from the naive CD8 cells, which were CD45RO-negative and positively selected for CCR7. Profiling relied on immunoSEQ multiplex PCR, and the TCRdb table lists in-frame clones only, not all of them. The sample carries about 2 million clones, less than 95% recorded once. The material sequenced was naive CD8+ T cells sorted from blood. The receptor set was obtained from a man aged 18 to 30 in good health.

The rearrangement uses TRBV7-8 and TRBJ2-7; possibly TRBD2 for D (5 bases). CDR1 and CDR2 (germline): SGHVS, FQNEAQ. The CDR3 has 17 residues. V lost 0 bases and J lost 1, with 16 bases in between. In nucleotides, the CDR3 is TGTGCCAGCAGCTTAGCTTCTAGCTCATCCTCGTCCTACGAGCAGTACTTC. It specifies CASSLASSSSSSYEQYF.

The V and J genes are TRBV11-2 and TRBJ1-4; D is unresolved. V lost 1 base to trimming and J lost 16 bases, with 10 bases between them. This CDR3 region has 11 residues. Germline-derived CDR1 and CDR2 are SGHAT and FQNNGV. The CDR3 DNA reads TGTGCCAGCAGCTTAGTTACGGTTCGGTTTTTT. Its protein product is CASSLVTVRFF.

This chain joins TRBV30 and TRBJ2-3; TRBD2 agrees at 11 bases. The CDR3 has 18 residues. Germline CDR1 GTSNPN, CDR2 SVGIG (reference sequence). V was pared by 5 bases and J by 4 bases, with 17 bases of the junction left unmatched. The CDR3 here is CAWVKPGLAVGWPDTQYF. The DNA for the CDR3 is TGTGCCTGGGTTAAGCCGGGACTAGCGGTGGGATGGCCAGATACGCAGTATTTT.

This clone showed up just once. The chain recombines TRBV19 with TRBJ1-2, with D perhaps matching TRBD1 (5 bases). The CDR3 runs to 11 residues. Per germline, CDR1 LNHDA and CDR2 SQIVND (reference sequence). Trimming left V 7 bases short and J 6 bases short, with 9 bases between. The CDR3 sequence is CASTLGDGYTF. CDR3 DNA: TGTGCCAGTACACTAGGGGATGGCTACACCTTC.

DNA for the CDR3: TGTGCCAGCAGTCCCTCTGGCCCCTTAAACAATGAGCAGTTCTTC. Its translation: CASSPSGPLNNEQFF. The chain links TRBV6-5 to TRBJ2-1, with unresolved D. Germline CDR1 and CDR2: MNHEY and SVGAGI. The CDR3 has 15 amino acids. Trimming cost V 5 bases and J 5 bases, with 16 bases left between them.

The V gene is TRBV25-1, the J gene TRBJ2-7, with D possibly TRBD2 on 5 matching bases. V lost 1 base to trimming and J lost 6 bases, with 22 bases between them. This CDR3 has 17 amino acids. Per the germline V gene, CDR1 is MGHDK and CDR2 is SYGVNS. This CDR3 reads CASSESHFEGTIREQYF. CDR3 DNA sequence: TGTGCCAGCAGTGAATCCCACTTTGAGGGAACAATCCGCGAGCAGTACTTC.

V usage is TRBV19 and J usage is TRBJ1-5; D possibly corresponds to TRBD1 (6 bases). CDR3 length equals 18 residues. Germline loops: CDR1 LNHDA, CDR2 SQIVND (reference sequence). The V end lost 3 bases, the J end lost 0 bases, and 18 bases lay between the germline ends. CDR3 amino acids: CASSIPQGSSLSNQPQHF. CDR3 DNA: TGTGCCAGTAGTATCCCCCAGGGGAGTTCCCTTAGCAATCAGCCCCAGCATTTT.

This clone has a single count. The V call is TRBV9, the J call TRBJ2-1, with 10 bases aligning to TRBD2. V lost 0 bases and J lost 3; bases outside the gene matches: 6. Germline CDR1 reads SGDLS; CDR2 reads YYNGEE. The CDR3 loop spans 17 amino acids. CDR3 nucleotides: TGTGCCAGCAGCGTAGGTAGGACTAGCGGCAACTACAATGAGCAGTTCTTC. This sequence encodes CASSVGRTSGNYNEQFF.

V and J are TRBV13 and TRBJ2-2; TRBD2 aligns across 10 bases. The V gene end was trimmed by 4 bases and the J gene end by 4 bases; junction bases not matched to a gene: 6. This CDR3 region has 16 residues. Per the germline V gene, CDR1 is PRHDT and CDR2 is FYEKMQ (reference sequence). The CDR3 is CASSSAGGPLTGELFF. CDR3 nucleotide sequence: TGTGCCAGCAGCTCAGCGGGGGGGCCCCTCACCGGGGAGCTGTTTTTT.

This chain joins TRBV4-1 and TRBJ2-7; TRBD2 matches 9 bases. Germline V gene lookup returns CDR1 MGHRA and CDR2 YSYEKL. The CDR3 contains 16 residues. The junction had 10 bases not matched to a gene; V was cut back by 0 bases and J by 7 bases. The chain's CDR3 is CASSQDGIAGVREQYF. CDR3 in DNA: TGCGCCAGCAGCCAAGATGGGATAGCGGGAGTTCGGGAGCAGTACTTC.

This chain connects TRBV28 to TRBJ1-1, with D tentatively TRBD1 (6 bases). CDR1 is MDHEN and CDR2 is SYDVKM in the germline V gene. The V end was cut by 3 bases, the J end by 5 bases, with 13 bases between. The CDR3 consists of 14 residues. The CDR3 protein is CASSFPEGGTEAFF. Here the CDR3 DNA reads TGTGCCAGCAGTTTCCCGGAGGGGGGGACTGAAGCTTTCTTT.